The entry below gives a single TCR beta chain sequence along with its context. The sample is drawn from a study of blood T cell repertoires in COVID-19. Study summary: Samples representing acute and convalescent COVID-19 were sourced from the United States, Italy and Spain.

Study processing details: Quantification of nucleated cells was approximated via reference gene primer amplification. Clones were read by immunoSEQ multiplex PCR, and TCRdb kept only the in-frame ones, dropping some. D and trimming were read from the DNA, whereas the V and J calls and clone size are those reported in that table. The repertoire holds approximately 300,000 clones, with roughly nine tenths as singletons. This CDR3 region has 17 residues. Germline CDR1 and CDR2: LGHNA and YSLEER. Trimming removed 1 base at V and 2 bases at J, with 17 bases between. Sample: peripheral blood. The clonotype comes from a man between 18 and 29 years old with active or convalescent COVID-19. V and J are TRBV4-3 and TRBJ1-1; perhaps TRBD1 as D (5 bases). This chain's CDR3 is CASSQAMAGYVNTEAFF. The CDR3 DNA is TGCGCCAGCAGCCAAGCAATGGCAGGGTACGTAAACACTGAAGCTTTCTTT.